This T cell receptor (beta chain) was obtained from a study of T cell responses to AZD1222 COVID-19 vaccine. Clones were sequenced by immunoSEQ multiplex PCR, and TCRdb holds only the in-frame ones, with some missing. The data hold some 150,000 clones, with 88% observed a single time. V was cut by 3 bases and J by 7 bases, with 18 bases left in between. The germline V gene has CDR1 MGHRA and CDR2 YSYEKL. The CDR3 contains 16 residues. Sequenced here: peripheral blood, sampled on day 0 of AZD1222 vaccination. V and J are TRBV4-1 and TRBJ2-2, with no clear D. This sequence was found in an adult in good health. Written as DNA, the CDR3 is TGCGCCAGCAGCCACGGCGCGATCTATGTAGGCGGGGAGCTGTTTTTT. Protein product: CASSHGAIYVGGELFF.